The next 18 T cell receptor beta chains were all read from a single sample in a study of OX40 agonist ivuxolimab in advanced cancers. Some clones are missing from TCRdb's copy, which holds only in-frame ones; the method was immunoSEQ multiplex PCR. The sample shows about 80,000 clones, about nine tenths of them seen only once. The sample consisted of CD4+ or CD8+ T cells sorted from blood, taken in a trial of the OX40 agonist ivuxolimab. All receptors come from an adult with an advanced solid tumor such as melanoma, head and neck, liver or kidney cancer.

CDR3 DNA sequence: TGTGCCAGCAGAAGAACAGGGGTCTGGGGAGAGACCCAGTACTTC. This translates into CASRRTGVWGETQYF. V gene TRBV6-1 combines with J gene TRBJ2-5; 7 bases align to TRBD1. There are 15 residues in the CDR3. CDR1 is MNHNS and CDR2 is SASEGT in the germline V gene. V shed 6 bases and J 4 bases; nucleotides not matched to a gene: 11.

This chain links TRBV5-1 with TRBJ1-1; D remains ambiguous. There are 13 residues in the CDR3. The ends were cut back, 5 bases at V and 3 bases at J, with 11 bases in the middle. Germline CDR1 is SGHRS and CDR2 is YFSETQ. CDR3 loop: CASRKGRDTEAFF. CDR3 coding DNA: TGCGCCAGCAGGAAAGGGAGGGACACTGAAGCTTTCTTT.

The chain joins TRBV7-8 to TRBJ2-2; perhaps TRBD2 as D (7 bases). CDR3 length: 17 amino acids. Trimming left V 0 bases short and J 0 bases short, with 11 bases between. The germline CDR1 and CDR2 sequences are SGHVS and FQNEAQ. CDR3 sequence reads: CASSLARGATNTGELFF. The CDR3 nucleotides read TGTGCCAGCAGCTTAGCTCGGGGGGCCACGAACACCGGGGAGCTGTTTTTT.

V and J are TRBV7-3 and TRBJ1-2, with 7 bases lining up with TRBD1. This CDR3 has 14 amino acids. Unmatched junction bases numbered 17, after V lost 11 bases and J lost 8 bases. The germline V gene has CDR1 SGHTA and CDR2 FQGTGA. CDR3 bases: TGTGCCGCCCAAAATGGCGCAGCACAGGGGGGCTACACCTTC. Encoded protein: CAAQNGAAQGGYTF.

V is TRBV12-5 and J is TRBJ2-2, with no clear D. The germline V and J ends were trimmed by 0 bases and 6 bases, with 14 bases remaining between them. Germline V lookup: CDR1 LGHNT, CDR2 FRNRAP. The CDR3 runs to 16 residues. This chain's CDR3 is CASGLVRPVGAGELFF. CDR3 in DNA: TGTGCTAGTGGTTTGGTACGGCCGGTCGGCGCCGGGGAGCTGTTTTTT.

The chain employs TRBV4-3 and TRBJ1-2, with a tentative D call TRBD1 (6 bases). Trimming removed 4 bases at V and 2 bases at J, with 14 bases between. The CDR3 is 15 amino acids. Germline V gene lookup returns CDR1 LGHNA and CDR2 YSLEER. CDR3 DNA: TGCGCCAGCAGCCCGAGTCCAACAGGGAACTATGGCTACACCTTC. Translated: CASSPSPTGNYGYTF.

The rearrangement joins TRBV7-2 to TRBJ1-1; 7 nucleotides align to TRBD1. The CDR3 sequence is 15 residues long. Germline assignment: CDR1 SGHTA and CDR2 FQGNSA. The V segment lost 5 bases and the J segment 0 bases; nucleotides outside the gene matches: 6. CDR3 nucleotides: TGTGCCAGCAGCGGGGGGACAGCAATGAACACTGAAGCTTTCTTT. This sequence encodes CASSGGTAMNTEAFF.

The chain recombines TRBV2 with TRBJ2-2; D may be TRBD1 (6 bases). V was cut by 1 base and J by 7 bases, with 13 bases left in between. The CDR3 consists of 15 residues. CDR1 SNHLY and CDR2 FYNNEI come from the germline V gene. CDR3 DNA: TGTGCCAGCAGTGAAGAGGGGGTTTGGGGCGGGGAGCTGTTTTTT. It is translated as CASSEEGVWGGELFF.

This rearrangement joins TRBV4-3 to TRBJ2-7; D not certain. Trimming pared 0 bases from V and 3 bases from J, leaving 12 bases between. Germline V gene sequence: CDR1 LGHNA, CDR2 YSLEER. The CDR3 sequence is 15 residues long. The CDR3 region is CASSQETRLGYEQYF. The CDR3, as DNA: TGCGCCAGCAGCCAAGAGACCCGGCTAGGCTACGAGCAGTACTTC.

This chain links TRBV20-1 with TRBJ1-2, with unresolved D. Germline V gene sequence: CDR1 DFQATT, CDR2 SNEGSKA (reference sequence). The length of the CDR3 is 11 residues. V lost 6 bases and J lost 8, with 13 bases in between. The CDR3 sequence is CSADRIEGYTF. In DNA, the CDR3 is TGCAGTGCCGACCGAATAGAGGGCTACACCTTC.

This clone was recorded once. The chain joins TRBV5-8 to TRBJ1-2; D gene unclear. CDR3 length: 13 residues. Germline assignment: CDR1 SGHTS and CDR2 YDEGEE. With 4 bases removed from V and 8 bases from J, the gap between germline ends came to 15 bases. This CDR3 reads CASSPASGGGYTF. The DNA for the CDR3 is TGTGCCAGCAGCCCGGCGTCGGGTGGGGGCTACACCTTC.

The chain combines TRBV5-1 with TRBJ2-5; no firm D call. Germline values: CDR1 SGHRS, CDR2 YFSETQ. Trimming stripped 4 bases from V and 5 bases from J, with 12 bases between. The CDR3 sequence is 13 residues long. CDR3 in amino acids: CASSPEARETQYF. The CDR3, as DNA: TGCGCCAGCAGCCCAGAGGCGCGGGAGACCCAGTACTTC.

For the CDR3, the DNA is TGTGCCAGCAGACGGGGACAGGGGAGGTGGAAGACCCAGTACTTC. Encoded protein: CASRRGQGRWKTQYF. The gene calls are TRBV28 and TRBJ2-5, with 10 bases that match TRBD1. The CDR3 is 15 residues long. J lost 6 bases, V lost 6 bases, and 10 bases had no gene match. Per the germline V gene, CDR1 is MDHEN and CDR2 is SYDVKM.

CDR3 DNA: TGTGCCAGCTCGCCCTCAGCTGGACAAGAGACCCAGTACTTC. It translates to CASSPSAGQETQYF. The V call is TRBV18, the J call TRBJ2-5, with unresolved D. The CDR3 loop spans 14 amino acids. Germline CDR1 is KGHSH and CDR2 is LQKENI. V lost 6 bases to trimming and J lost 2 bases, with 13 bases between them.

This clone turned up a few times. CDR3 sequence reads: CASSTGTANTEAFF. CDR3 in DNA: TGTGCCAGTAGTACCGGGACAGCGAACACTGAAGCTTTCTTT. The chain couples TRBV19 to TRBJ1-1, with TRBD1 matching over 7 bases. V shed 4 bases and J 1 base; nucleotides not matched to a gene: 3. CDR3 size: 14 residues. The germline V gene has CDR1 LNHDA and CDR2 SQIVND (reference sequence).

This clone is a singleton in its sample. This chain joins TRBV4-1 and TRBJ1-2; 8 bases match TRBD1. CDR1 MGHRA and CDR2 YSYEKL come from the germline V gene. The CDR3 covers 14 residues. V lost 4 bases, J lost 2 bases, and 3 bases stayed unmatched. The CDR3 is CASSPGGGNYGYTF. The CDR3 DNA reads as TGCGCCAGCAGCCCAGGGGGCGGCAACTATGGCTACACCTTC.

The V and J genes are TRBV11-2 and TRBJ1-1; 9 bases are a match to TRBD1. CDR1 is SGHAT, CDR2 FQNNGV, per germline. The V gene end was trimmed by 5 bases and the J gene end by 1 base; junction bases not matched to a gene: 8. The CDR3 loop spans 16 amino acids. The CDR3 DNA follows: TGTGCCAGCAGCACGATACAGGGGGCCGGGAACACTGAAGCTTTCTTT. Its translation is CASSTIQGAGNTEAFF.

Only a few counts were recorded for this clone. The DNA of the CDR3 is TGTGCCAGCAGTTTAGAGGGGGCTGGGGCCAACGTCCTGACTTTC. Residues: CASSLEGAGANVLTF. This sequence joins TRBV28 and TRBJ2-6; D perhaps matches TRBD1 (6 bases). The V gene's germline CDR1 is MDHEN and CDR2 SYDVKM. The CDR3 has 15 amino acids. The V gene lost 2 bases and the J gene lost 2 bases, with 7 bases spanning the gap.